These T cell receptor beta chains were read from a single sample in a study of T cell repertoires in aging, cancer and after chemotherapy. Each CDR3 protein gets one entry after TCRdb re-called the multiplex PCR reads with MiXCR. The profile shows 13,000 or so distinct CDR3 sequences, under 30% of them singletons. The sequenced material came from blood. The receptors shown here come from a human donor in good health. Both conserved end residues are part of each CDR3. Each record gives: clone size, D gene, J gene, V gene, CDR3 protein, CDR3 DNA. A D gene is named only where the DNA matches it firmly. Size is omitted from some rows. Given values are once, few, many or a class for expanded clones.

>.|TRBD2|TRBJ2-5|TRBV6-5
CASSYGSGGETQYF
TGTGCCAGCAGTTACGGTAGCGGGGGAGAGACCCAGTACTTC
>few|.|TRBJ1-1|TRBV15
CATSRDWQGTEAFF
TGTGCCACCAGCAGAGATTGGCAGGGCACTGAAGCTTTCTTT
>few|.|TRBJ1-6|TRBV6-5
CASSLKAGAVNSPLHF
TGTGCCAGCAGCTTGAAGGCAGGGGCCGTTAATTCACCCCTCCACTTT
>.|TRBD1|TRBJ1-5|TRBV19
CASSIPGQGAGGNQPQHF
TGTGCCAGTAGTATCCCGGGACAGGGGGCGGGAGGCAATCAGCCCCAGCATTTT
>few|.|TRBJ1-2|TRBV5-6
CASSLAGLYGGYTF
TGTGCCAGCAGCTTGGCCGGATTATATGGTGGCTACACCTTC
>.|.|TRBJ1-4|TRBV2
CASKGPGREKLFF
TGTGCCAGCAAGGGACCGGGGCGTGAAAAACTGTTTTTT
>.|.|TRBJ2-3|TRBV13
CASRVDSTDTQYF
TGTGCCAGCAGGGTCGATAGCACAGATACGCAGTATTTT
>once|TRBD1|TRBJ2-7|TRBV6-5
CASSYSGQGQQYF
TGTGCCAGCAGTTACTCGGGACAGGGGCAGCAGTACTTC
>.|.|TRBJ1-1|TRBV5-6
CASSRGVMNTEAFF
TGTGCCAGCAGCCGGGGTGTTATGAACACTGAAGCTTTCTTT
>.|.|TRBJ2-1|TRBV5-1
CASSLDGGSYNEQFF
TGCGCCAGCAGCTTGGATGGGGGCTCCTACAATGAGCAGTTCTTC
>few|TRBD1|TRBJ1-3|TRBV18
CASSPRDRGNTIYF
TGTGCCAGCTCACCACGGGACAGGGGAAACACCATATATTTT
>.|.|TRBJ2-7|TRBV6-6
CASSSRVGKGSHEQYF
TGTGCCAGCAGCTCTAGAGTGGGGAAGGGGAGCCACGAGCAGTACTTC
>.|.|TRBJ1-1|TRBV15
CATSRDRVSNTEDFF
TGTGCCACCAGCAGAGATAGGGTTTCGAACACTGAAGATTTCTTT
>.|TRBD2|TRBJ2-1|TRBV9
CASSVENGGASEQFF
TGTGCCAGCAGCGTAGAGAACGGGGGGGCATCCGAGCAGTTCTTC
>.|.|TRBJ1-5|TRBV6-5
CASSEGSTLNQPQHF
TGTGCCAGCAGTGAAGGTTCCACCCTAAATCAGCCCCAGCATTTT
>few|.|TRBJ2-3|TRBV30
CAWGVGYTDTQYF
TGTGCCTGGGGGGTCGGCTACACAGATACGCAGTATTTT
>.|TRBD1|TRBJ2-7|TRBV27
CASSLQGVAYEQYF
TGTGCCAGCAGTTTACAGGGGGTGGCCTACGAGCAGTACTTC
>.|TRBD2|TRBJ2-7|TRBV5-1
CASSYIAGGPVEQYF
TGCGCCAGCAGCTATATAGCGGGGGGGCCGGTCGAGCAGTACTTC
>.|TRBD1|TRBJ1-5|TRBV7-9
CASSKTGTGNQPQHF
TGTGCCAGCAGCAAAACCGGGACAGGCAATCAGCCCCAGCATTTT
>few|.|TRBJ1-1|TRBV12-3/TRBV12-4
CASSLPAGGRARAFF
TGTGCCAGCAGTCTACCCGCGGGAGGCAGGGCTAGGGCTTTCTTT
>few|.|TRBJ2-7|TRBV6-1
CASSERIYRAHEQYF
TGTGCCAGCAGTGAAAGGATTTACAGGGCCCACGAGCAGTACTTC
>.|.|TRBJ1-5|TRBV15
CATSTIKGPREPQHF
TGTGCCACCAGCACCATCAAAGGGCCCCGAGAGCCCCAGCATTTT
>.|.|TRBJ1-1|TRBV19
CASTASRVRGTEAFF
TGTGCCAGTACCGCAAGCCGGGTGAGGGGCACTGAAGCTTTCTTT
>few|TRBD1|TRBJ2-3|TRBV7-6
CASSPGQGTDTQYF
TGTGCCAGCAGCCCCGGACAGGGCACAGATACGCAGTATTTT
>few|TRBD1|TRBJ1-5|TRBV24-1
CATSDPGTASNQPQHF
TGTGCCACCAGTGATCCCGGGACAGCTAGCAATCAGCCCCAGCATTTT